This TCR beta chain was sequenced in a study of CD8 T cells in Susac syndrome. Turning to the study itself: When their blood was taken, the Susac syndrome patients had either not yet had any therapy, were taking corticosteroids, or were taking intravenous immunoglobulin alone.

Germline assignment: CDR1 MNHNS and CDR2 SASEGT. V lost 6 bases and J lost 0; bases outside the gene matches: 12. This CDR3 region has 17 residues. A quantity of about 0.5 to 1 ug RNA underwent reverse transcription using random hexamers. TCRdb reprocessed the immunoSEQ multiplex PCR reads with MiXCR, giving one entry per CDR3 protein. The table records some 200,000 distinct CDR3 sequences, roughly 95% of them present only once. V and J are TRBV6-1 and TRBJ2-7; TRBD2 matches at 9 bases. The sequence was collected from a human donor with Susac syndrome. Specimen: CD4+ T cells from PBMCs. The chain's CDR3 is CASSQIRTSVSSYEQYF. The CDR3 region has the DNA TGTGCCAGCAGCCAAATACGGACTAGCGTTAGCTCCTACGAGCAGTACTTC.